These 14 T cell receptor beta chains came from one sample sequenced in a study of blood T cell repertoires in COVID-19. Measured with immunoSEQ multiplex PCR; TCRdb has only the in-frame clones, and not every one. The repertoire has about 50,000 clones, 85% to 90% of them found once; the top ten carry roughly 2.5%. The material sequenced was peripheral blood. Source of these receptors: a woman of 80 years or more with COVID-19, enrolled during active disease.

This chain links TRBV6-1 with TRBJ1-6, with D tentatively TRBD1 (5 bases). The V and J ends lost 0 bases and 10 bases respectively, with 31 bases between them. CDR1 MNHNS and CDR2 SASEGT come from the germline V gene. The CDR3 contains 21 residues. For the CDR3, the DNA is TGTGCCAGCAGTGAAGCCGGCAGGGTATTCGCGTCGGGCGGGGGACGGTCACCCCTCCACTTT. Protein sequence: CASSEAGRVFASGGGRSPLHF.

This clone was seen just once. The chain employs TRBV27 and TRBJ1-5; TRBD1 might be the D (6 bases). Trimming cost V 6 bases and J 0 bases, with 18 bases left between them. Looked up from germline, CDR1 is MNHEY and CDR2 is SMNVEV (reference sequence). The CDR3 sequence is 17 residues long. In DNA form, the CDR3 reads TGTGCCAGCAGCGACCTAGGAACAGGGTATAGCAATCAGCCCCAGCATTTT. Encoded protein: CASSDLGTGYSNQPQHF.

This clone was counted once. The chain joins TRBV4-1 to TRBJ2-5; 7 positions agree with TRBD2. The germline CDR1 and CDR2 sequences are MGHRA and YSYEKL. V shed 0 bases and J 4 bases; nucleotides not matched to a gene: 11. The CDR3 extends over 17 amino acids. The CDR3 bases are TGCGCCAGCAGCCAAGAAGGTGCGGGGAGGGGAGGAGAGACCCAGTACTTC. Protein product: CASSQEGAGRGGETQYF.

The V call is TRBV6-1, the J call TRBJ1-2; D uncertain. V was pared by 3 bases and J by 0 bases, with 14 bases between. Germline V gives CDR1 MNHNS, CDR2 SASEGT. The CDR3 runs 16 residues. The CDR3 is CASSDWSHIPNYGYTF. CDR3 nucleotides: TGTGCCAGCAGTGATTGGAGCCACATACCTAACTATGGCTACACCTTC.

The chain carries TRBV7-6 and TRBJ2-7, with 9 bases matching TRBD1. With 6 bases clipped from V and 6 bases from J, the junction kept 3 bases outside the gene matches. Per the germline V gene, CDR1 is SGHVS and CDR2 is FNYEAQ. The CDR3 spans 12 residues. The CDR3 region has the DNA TGTGCCAGCAGTTCGACAGGGGGCGAGCAGTACTTC. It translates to CASSSTGGEQYF.

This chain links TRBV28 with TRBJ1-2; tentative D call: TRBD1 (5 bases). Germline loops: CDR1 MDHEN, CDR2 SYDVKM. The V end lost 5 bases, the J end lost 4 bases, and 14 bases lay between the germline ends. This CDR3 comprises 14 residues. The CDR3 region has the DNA TGTGCCAGCAGTAGCCCCCCGACAGTCTATGGCTACACCTTC. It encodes CASSSPPTVYGYTF.

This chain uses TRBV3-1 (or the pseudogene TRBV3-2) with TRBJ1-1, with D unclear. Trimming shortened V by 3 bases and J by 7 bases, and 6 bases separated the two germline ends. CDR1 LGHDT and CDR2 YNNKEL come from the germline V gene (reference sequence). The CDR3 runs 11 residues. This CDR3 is CASSHTREAFF. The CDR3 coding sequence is TGTGCCAGCAGCCATACTCGTGAAGCTTTCTTT.

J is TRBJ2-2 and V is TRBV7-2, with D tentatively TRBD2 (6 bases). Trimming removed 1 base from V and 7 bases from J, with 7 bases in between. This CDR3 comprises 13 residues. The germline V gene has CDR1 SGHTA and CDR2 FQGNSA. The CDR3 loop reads CASSLGRGGELFF. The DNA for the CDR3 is TGTGCCAGCAGCTTAGGGAGGGGCGGGGAGCTGTTTTTT.

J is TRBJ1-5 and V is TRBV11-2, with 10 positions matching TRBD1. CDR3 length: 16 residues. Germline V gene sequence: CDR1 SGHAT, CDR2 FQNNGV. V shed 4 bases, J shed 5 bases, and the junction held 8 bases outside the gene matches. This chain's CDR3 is CASSSRGDRGYQPQHF. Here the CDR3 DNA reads TGTGCCAGCAGCTCGCGTGGGGACAGGGGATATCAGCCCCAGCATTTT.

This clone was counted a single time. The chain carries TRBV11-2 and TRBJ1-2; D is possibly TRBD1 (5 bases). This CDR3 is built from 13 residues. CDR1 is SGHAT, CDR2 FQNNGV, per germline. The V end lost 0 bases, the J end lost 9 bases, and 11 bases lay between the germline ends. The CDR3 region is CASSLDLRVSYTF. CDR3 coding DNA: TGTGCCAGCAGCTTAGACCTCAGGGTGAGCTACACCTTC. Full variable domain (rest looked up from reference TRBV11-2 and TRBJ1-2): EAGVAQSPRYKIIEKRQSVAFWCNPISGHATLYWYQQILGQGPKLLIQFQNNGVVDDSQLPKDRFSAERLKGVDSTLKIQPAKLEDSAVYLCASSLDLRVSYTFGSGTRLTVV.

The CDR3 region is CASGGGRDNNSPLHF. For the CDR3, the DNA is TGCGCCAGCGGCGGGGGCAGAGACAATAATTCACCCCTCCACTTT. The gene calls are TRBV5-1 and TRBJ1-6; D is possibly TRBD1 (6 bases). V was cut by 7 bases and J by 5 bases, with 16 bases left in between. CDR3 length equals 15 residues. CDR1 is SGHRS and CDR2 is YFSETQ in the germline V gene.

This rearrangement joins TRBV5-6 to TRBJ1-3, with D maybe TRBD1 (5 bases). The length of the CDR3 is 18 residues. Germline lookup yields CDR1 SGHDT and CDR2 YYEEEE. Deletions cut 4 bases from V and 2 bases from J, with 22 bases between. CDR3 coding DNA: TGTGCCAGCAGCACAATAATGGGGGGAATATATCCTGGAAACACCATATATTTT. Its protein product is CASSTIMGGIYPGNTIYF.

This CDR3 is CASSPTGFNQPQHF. The CDR3 DNA reads as TGTGCCAGCAGTCCAACAGGGTTCAATCAGCCCCAGCATTTT. V is TRBV3-1 (or the pseudogene TRBV3-2) and J is TRBJ1-5, with TRBD1 as a possible D gene (6 bases). V was cut by 6 bases and J by 3 bases, with 12 bases left in between. This CDR3 has 14 residues. CDR1 and CDR2 from the germline V gene are LGHDT and YNNKEL (reference sequence).

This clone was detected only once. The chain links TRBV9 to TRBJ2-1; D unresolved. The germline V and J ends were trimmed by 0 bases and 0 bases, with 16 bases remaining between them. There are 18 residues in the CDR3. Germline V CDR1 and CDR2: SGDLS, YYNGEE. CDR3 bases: TGTGCCAGCAGCGTAGTTTTCAGCGAGGCTTTCTCCTACAATGAGCAGTTCTTC. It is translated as CASSVVFSEAFSYNEQFF.